The 13 T cell receptor beta chains listed next were all sequenced from one sample in a study of blood T cell repertoires in COVID-19. Generated by immunoSEQ multiplex PCR, the TCRdb table keeps only in-frame clones and is missing some. The sample yields 80,000 to 95,000 clones, roughly 71% seen once. Sequenced material: peripheral blood. These receptor sequences come from a woman older than 75 with acute or convalescent COVID-19.

This rearrangement joins TRBV10-3 to TRBJ2-7, with 7 bases that match TRBD2. This CDR3 is built from 15 residues. The ends lost 10 bases at V and 1 base at J; junction bases unmatched: 13. Germline V gene lookup returns CDR1 ENHRY and CDR2 SYGVKD. In DNA, the CDR3 is TGTGCCACCAGAAACCTAGCGGCTAATTCCTACGAGCAGTACTTC. This sequence encodes CATRNLAANSYEQYF.

This clone was detected once. V is TRBV16 and J is TRBJ1-5; perhaps TRBD1 as D (5 bases). Germline-derived CDR1 and CDR2 are KGHSY and FQNENV. V lost 4 bases and J lost 4, with 11 bases in between. The CDR3 is made up of 14 amino acids. The chain's CDR3 is CASSPGGGNQPQHF. In DNA form, the CDR3 reads TGTGCCAGCAGCCCCGGCGGGGGTAATCAGCCCCAGCATTTT.

This clone was counted a single time. This sequence joins TRBV28 and TRBJ2-7; 7 positions match TRBD1. Germline V lookup: CDR1 MDHEN, CDR2 SYDVKM. The CDR3 contains 14 residues. With 5 bases clipped from V and 3 bases from J, the junction kept 7 bases outside the gene matches. The CDR3 DNA reads as TGTGCCAGCAGTCTATCCGGGACAGACTACGAGCAGTACTTC. The encoded protein is CASSLSGTDYEQYF. Drawing the rest from reference TRBV28 and TRBJ2-7, the complete variable domain is DVKVTQSSRYLVKRTGEKVFLECVQDMDHENMFWYRQDPGLGLRLIYFSYDVKMKEKGDIPEGYSVSREKKERFSLILESASTNQTSMYLCASSLSGTDYEQYFGPGTRLTVT.

This sequence joins TRBV11-3 and TRBJ1-1; TRBD1 might be the D (6 bases). V shed 1 base and J shed 6 bases, with 12 bases lying between them. This CDR3 comprises 14 residues. The germline CDR1 and CDR2 sequences are SGHNT and YENEEA. The CDR3 is CASSLGQGSAEAFF. In nucleotides, the CDR3 is TGTGCCAGCAGCTTAGGGCAGGGGTCCGCTGAAGCTTTCTTT. The full variable domain, rest sourced from reference TRBV11-3 and TRBJ1-1, is EAGVVQSPRYKIIEKKQPVAFWCNPISGHNTLYWYLQNLGQGPELLIRYENEEAVDDSQLPKDRFSAERLKGVDSTLKIQPAELGDSAVYLCASSLGQGSAEAFFGQGTRLTVV.

The chain joins TRBV6-1 to TRBJ1-4; maybe TRBD1 (5 bases). CDR3 length: 17 amino acids. Germline V gene lookup returns CDR1 MNHNS and CDR2 SASEGT. V lost 3 bases, J lost 7 bases, and 21 bases lay in between. CDR3 nucleotides: TGTGCCAGCAGTGAGGGAAGGGGATCAGTCTTGCGTGAAAAACTGTTTTTT. This sequence encodes CASSEGRGSVLREKLFF.

The V call is TRBV4-3, the J call TRBJ2-7; D possibly corresponds to TRBD2 (6 bases). This CDR3 contains 17 residues. Looked up from germline, CDR1 is LGHNA and CDR2 is YSLEER. V shed 0 bases and J shed 8 bases, with 23 bases lying between them. DNA for the CDR3: TGCGCCAGCAGCCAAGATGCGATTGGGGGACTCGAGAAAAAGCAGTACTTC. This translates into CASSQDAIGGLEKKQYF.

This clone was seen many times. The chain employs TRBV7-6 and TRBJ1-6; D gene ambiguous. CDR3 length: 13 amino acids. V lost 1 base and J lost 10, with 8 bases in between. Germline V gene lookup returns CDR1 SGHVS and CDR2 FNYEAQ. The CDR3 reads CASSLGRESPLHF. The DNA for the CDR3 is TGTGCCAGCAGCTTAGGGCGGGAATCACCCCTCCACTTT.

This sequence joins TRBV29-1 and TRBJ1-2; D is ambiguous. The germline V gene has CDR1 SQVTM and CDR2 ANQGSEA. The CDR3 has 13 residues. V lost 3 bases, J lost 4 bases, and 12 bases lay in between. DNA of the CDR3: TGCAGCGTTGACAGGCGGGATTTCTATGGCTACACCTTC. This sequence encodes CSVDRRDFYGYTF.

This chain joins TRBV5-5 and TRBJ1-2; possibly TRBD1 for D (6 bases). V lost 0 bases to trimming and J lost 5 bases, with 8 bases between them. The length of the CDR3 is 13 residues. The germline gives CDR1 SGHKS, CDR2 YYEKEE (reference sequence). In DNA, the CDR3 is TGTGCCAGCAGCTTGGGGACAGAGTATGGCTACACCTTC. This sequence encodes CASSLGTEYGYTF.

CDR3 nucleotide sequence: TGTGCCACCAGCACCCTGGGGGGGGACAATGAGCAGTTCTTC. Translating gives CATSTLGGDNEQFF. The J gene is TRBJ2-1, the V gene TRBV15; 7 nucleotides align to TRBD2. V shed 4 bases and J 5 bases; nucleotides not matched to a gene: 5. The length of the CDR3 is 14 residues. Germline V gene sequence: CDR1 LNHNV, CDR2 YYDKDF (reference sequence). Combining the CDR3 with reference TRBV15 and TRBJ2-1 gives the whole variable domain DAMVIQNPRYQVTQFGKPVTLSCSQTLNHNVMYWYQQKSSQAPKLLFHYYDKDFNNEADTPDNFQSRRPNTSFCFLDIRSPGLGDTAMYLCATSTLGGDNEQFFGPGTRLTVL.

This chain links TRBV13 with TRBJ2-7; D is possibly TRBD2 (6 bases). Trimming took 0 bases from V and 3 from J, leaving 6 bases between them. CDR1 is PRHDT, CDR2 FYEKMQ, per germline (reference sequence). The CDR3 runs 13 residues. The CDR3 sequence is CASSLGGGYEQYF. DNA of the CDR3: TGTGCCAGCAGCTTAGGCGGGGGCTACGAGCAGTACTTC.

The chain is built from TRBV27 and TRBJ1-2; TRBD1 matches 7 bases. The CDR3 runs 16 residues. Trimming cost V 4 bases and J 3 bases; bases outside gene matches: 11. CDR1 and CDR2 (germline): MNHEY, SMNVEV (reference sequence). The CDR3 reads CASSSFNRGKDYGYTF. As DNA, the CDR3 is TGTGCCAGCAGTTCTTTCAACAGGGGAAAGGACTATGGCTACACCTTC.

A single count supports this clone. This rearrangement joins TRBV29-1 to TRBJ2-3; 12 nucleotides align to TRBD2. The ends lost 5 bases at V and 5 bases at J; junction bases unmatched: 8. Germline V CDR1 and CDR2: SQVTM, ANQGSEA. CDR3 length equals 15 residues. CDR3 bases: TGCAGCGTTACTCCTAGCGGGGGGGCGAAAGATACGCAGTATTTT. This translates into CSVTPSGGAKDTQYF.